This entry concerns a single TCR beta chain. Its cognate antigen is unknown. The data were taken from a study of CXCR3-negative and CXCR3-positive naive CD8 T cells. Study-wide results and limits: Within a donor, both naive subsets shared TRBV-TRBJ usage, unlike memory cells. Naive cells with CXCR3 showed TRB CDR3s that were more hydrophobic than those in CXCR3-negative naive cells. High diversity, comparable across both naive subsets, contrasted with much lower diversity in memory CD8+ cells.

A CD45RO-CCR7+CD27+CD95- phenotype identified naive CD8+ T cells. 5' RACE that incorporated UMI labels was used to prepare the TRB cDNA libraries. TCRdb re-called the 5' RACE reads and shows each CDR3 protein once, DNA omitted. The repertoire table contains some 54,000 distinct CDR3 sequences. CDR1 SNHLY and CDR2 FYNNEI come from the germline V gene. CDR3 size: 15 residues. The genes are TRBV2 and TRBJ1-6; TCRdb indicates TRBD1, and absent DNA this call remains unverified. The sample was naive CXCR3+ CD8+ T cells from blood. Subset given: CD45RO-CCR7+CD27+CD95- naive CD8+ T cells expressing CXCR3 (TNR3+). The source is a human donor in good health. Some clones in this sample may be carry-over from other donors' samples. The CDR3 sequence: CASRELTGRSSPLHF.